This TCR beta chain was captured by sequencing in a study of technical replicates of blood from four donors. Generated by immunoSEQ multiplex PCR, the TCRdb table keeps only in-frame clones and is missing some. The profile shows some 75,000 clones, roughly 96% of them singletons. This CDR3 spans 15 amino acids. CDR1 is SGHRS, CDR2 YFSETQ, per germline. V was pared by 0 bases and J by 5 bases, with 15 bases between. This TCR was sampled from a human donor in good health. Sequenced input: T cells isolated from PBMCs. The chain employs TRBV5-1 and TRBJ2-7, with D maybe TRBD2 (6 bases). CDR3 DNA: TGCGCCAGCAGCTTGGCTTCCCTAGCGAGCAACGAGCAGTACTTC. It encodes CASSLASLASNEQYF.